This TCR beta chain originates from a study of shared clonotypes between healthy human individuals. Here immunoSEQ multiplex PCR was the method, and the copy in TCRdb shows in-frame clones only, minus some. Among some 2 million clones listed, about 95% were seen once. Positively selected for CCR7, the CD45RO-negative cells used as naive CD8 cells excluded terminally differentiated effector memory CD45RA+ cells. The CDR3 is made up of 17 amino acids. Looked up from germline, CDR1 is SEHNR and CDR2 is FQNEAQ (reference sequence). V shed 1 base and J shed 0 bases, with 12 bases lying between them. This sequence joins TRBV7-9 and TRBJ2-2, with D perhaps matching TRBD2 (5 bases). This sequence was found in a man between 18 and 35 years old in good health. The sequenced material came from naive CD8+ T cells sorted from blood. CDR3 sequence (DNA): TGTGCCAGCAGCTTAGGGGAGTGGACGGCGAACACCGGGGAGCTGTTTTTT. Protein product: CASSLGEWTANTGELFF.